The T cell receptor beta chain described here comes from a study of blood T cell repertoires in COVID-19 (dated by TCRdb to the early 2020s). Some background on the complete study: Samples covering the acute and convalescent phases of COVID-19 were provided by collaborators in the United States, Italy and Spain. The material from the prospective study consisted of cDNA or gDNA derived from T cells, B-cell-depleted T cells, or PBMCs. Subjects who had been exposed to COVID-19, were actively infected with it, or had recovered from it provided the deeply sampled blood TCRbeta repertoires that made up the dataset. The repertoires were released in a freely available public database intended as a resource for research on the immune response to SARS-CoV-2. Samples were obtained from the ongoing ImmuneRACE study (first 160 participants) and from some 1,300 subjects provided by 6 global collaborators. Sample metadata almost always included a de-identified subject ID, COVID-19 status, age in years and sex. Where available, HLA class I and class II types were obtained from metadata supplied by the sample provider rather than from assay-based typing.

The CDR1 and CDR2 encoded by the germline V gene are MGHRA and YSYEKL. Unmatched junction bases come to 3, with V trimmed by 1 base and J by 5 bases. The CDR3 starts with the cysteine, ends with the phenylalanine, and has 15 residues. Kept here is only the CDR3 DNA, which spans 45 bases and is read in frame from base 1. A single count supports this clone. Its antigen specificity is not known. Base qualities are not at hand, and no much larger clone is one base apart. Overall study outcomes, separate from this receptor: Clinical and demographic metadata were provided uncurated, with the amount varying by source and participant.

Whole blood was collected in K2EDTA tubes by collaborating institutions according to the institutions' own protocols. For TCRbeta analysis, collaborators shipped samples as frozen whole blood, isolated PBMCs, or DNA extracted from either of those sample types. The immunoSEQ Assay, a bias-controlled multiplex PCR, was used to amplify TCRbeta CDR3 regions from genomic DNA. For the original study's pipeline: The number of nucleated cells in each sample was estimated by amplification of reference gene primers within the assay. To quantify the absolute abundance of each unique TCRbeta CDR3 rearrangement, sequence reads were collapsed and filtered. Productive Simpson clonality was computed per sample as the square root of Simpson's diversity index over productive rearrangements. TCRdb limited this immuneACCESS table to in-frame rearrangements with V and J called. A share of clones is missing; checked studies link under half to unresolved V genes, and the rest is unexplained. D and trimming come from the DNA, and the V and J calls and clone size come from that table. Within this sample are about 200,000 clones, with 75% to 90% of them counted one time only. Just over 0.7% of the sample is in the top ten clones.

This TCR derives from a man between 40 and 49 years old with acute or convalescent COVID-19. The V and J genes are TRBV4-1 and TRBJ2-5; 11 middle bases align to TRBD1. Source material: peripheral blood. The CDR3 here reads CASSQVGTGGETQYF. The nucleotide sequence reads TGCGCCAGCAGCCAAGTAGGGACAGGGGGTGAGACCCAGTACTTC.